The entry below gives a single TCR beta chain sequence along with its context. What it binds is not known. Every sample yielded at least 7 million isolated PBMCs. The germline V gene encodes CDR1 MDHEN and CDR2 SYDVKM. The CDR3 is 15 amino acids. These data originate in a study of blood T cells in healthy people across ages. The wider study: Template switching caught about one barcoded beta molecule for each two T cells. Study observations and caveats: Considered underestimates were the diversity estimates obtained from one million T cells. Diversity was higher, and naive CD4+ cells more numerous, in long-lived donors than in aged donors.

Using a J-beta primer mix together with a sample-barcoded 5' primer, a second PCR was run for roughly 6 to 12 cycles. TCRdb recomputed calls from the 5' RACE reads with MiXCR, one row per CDR3 protein. This sample has approximately 1,000,000 distinct CDR3 sequences, with around 43% found just once. The V and J genes are TRBV28 and TRBJ2-5; 9 nucleotides line up with TRBD1. TRBJ2-7 explains the end of the DNA better; the J call may be wrong. The sample comprised blood. The sequence was collected from a woman in her sixties or seventies in good health. The CDR3 DNA follows: TGTGCCAGCAGTTTCCCCCCGACAGGGGGGAACGAGCAGTACTTC. As protein: CASSFPPTGGNEQYF.